The 27 T cell receptor beta chains presented below share a single source sample, sequenced in a study of identical twins. MiXCR, run by TCRdb on the 5' RACE reads, gives a single entry per CDR3 protein. The profile shows fewer than 350,000 distinct CDR3 sequences, approximately 8% of them singletons. These data also featured in a second study, about yellow fever vaccine responses in identical twins.

The sample comprised memory (CD45RO+) T cells sorted from blood. Receptor source: a woman younger than 35 in good health.

This clonotype was observed a handful of times. This chain links TRBV7-9 with TRBJ1-1; D uncertain. The germline CDR1 and CDR2 sequences are SEHNR and FQNEAQ (reference sequence). Trimming removed 2 bases from V and 6 bases from J, with 16 bases in between. The CDR3 is made up of 15 amino acids. CDR3 sequence: CASSLWSDGSAEAFF. The CDR3 bases are TGTGCCAGCAGCTTATGGTCAGATGGCAGCGCTGAAGCTTTCTTT.

There are a few counts of this clonotype. V usage is TRBV18 and J usage is TRBJ2-7; the match to TRBD1 covers 8 bases. The CDR3 runs 13 residues. The trim removed 2 bases at V and 6 bases at J, leaving 3 bases unmatched. CDR1 and CDR2 from the germline V gene are KGHSH and LQKENI. The chain's CDR3 is CASSPGTGREQYV. CDR3 bases: TGTGCCAGCTCACCAGGGACAGGACGCGAGCAGTACGTC.

This clonotype was found a few times. The genes are TRBV20-1 and TRBJ2-3, with D possibly TRBD2 on 6 matching bases. Germline CDR1 reads DFQATT; CDR2 reads SNEGSKA (reference sequence). The ends were cut back, 6 bases at V and 8 bases at J, with 15 bases in the middle. The CDR3 loop spans 12 amino acids. The CDR3 DNA reads as TGCAGTGCCTCACTAGCAGCGGTTACGCAGTATTTT. It is translated as CSASLAAVTQYF.

Only a few counts were recorded for this clonotype. This chain connects TRBV11-3 to TRBJ2-3; D might be TRBD1 (6 bases). Trimming cost V 3 bases and J 0 bases, with 10 bases left between them. Germline CDR1 is SGHNT and CDR2 is YENEEA. CDR3 length: 15 amino acids. The CDR3 coding sequence is TGTGCCAGCAGCTTCGCAGGGACAAGCACAGATACGCAGTATTTT. It codes for CASSFAGTSTDTQYF. Filled out from reference TRBV11-3 and TRBJ2-3, the complete variable domain reads EAGVVQSPRYKIIEKKQPVAFWCNPISGHNTLYWYLQNLGQGPELLIRYENEEAVDDSQLPKDRFSAERLKGVDSTLKIQPAELGDSAVYLCASSFAGTSTDTQYFGPGTRLTVL.

The sample holds many counts of this clonotype. The V call is TRBV12-3 or TRBV12-4, the J call TRBJ2-5; 13 positions match TRBD2. V lost 6 bases, J lost 4 bases, and 11 bases stayed unmatched. The CDR3 spans 17 residues. The CDR3 DNA reads TGTGCCAGCAGCCCCGGACTAGCGGGAGTTTTGGGAGAGACCCAGTACTTC. The encoded protein is CASSPGLAGVLGETQYF.

This clonotype appeared many times. The chain is built from TRBV7-9 and TRBJ1-2; 7 nucleotides line up with TRBD1. The CDR3 runs to 16 residues. The ends lost 3 bases at V and 4 bases at J; junction bases unmatched: 11. The germline V gene has CDR1 SEHNR and CDR2 FQNEAQ (reference sequence). CDR3 nucleotide sequence: TGTGCCAGCAGCTTCCTTAGAGGACAGGCCTCCTATGGCTACACCTTC. It codes for CASSFLRGQASYGYTF. Full variable domain (rest looked up from reference TRBV7-9 and TRBJ1-2): DTGVSQNPRHKITKRGQNVTFRCDPISEHNRLYWYRQTLGQGPEFLTYFQNEAQLEKSRLLSDRFSAERPKGSFSTLEIQRTEQGDSAMYLCASSFLRGQASYGYTFGSGTRLTVV.

This clonotype showed up just a few times. V usage is TRBV5-1 and J usage is TRBJ2-1; TRBD2 agrees at 8 bases. Germline loops: CDR1 SGHRS, CDR2 YFSETQ. The CDR3 consists of 16 residues. V dropped 1 base and J dropped 5; count of bases not matched to a gene: 8. This CDR3 is CASSLISGSTHNEQFF. The CDR3, as DNA: TGCGCCAGCAGCTTGATAAGCGGGAGTACACACAATGAGCAGTTCTTC.

This clonotype has only a few counts. The chain joins TRBV2 to TRBJ2-1; TRBD1 aligns across 10 bases. With 4 bases clipped from V and 7 bases from J, the junction kept 7 bases outside the gene matches. There are 15 residues in the CDR3. Per the germline V gene, CDR1 is SNHLY and CDR2 is FYNNEI. The CDR3 nucleotides read TGTGCCAGCAGTGTTGGGACAGGGGATTTGAATGAGCAGTTCTTC. It translates to CASSVGTGDLNEQFF.

This clonotype has at least ten counts. V usage is TRBV3-1 and J usage is TRBJ2-1, with D hard to call. Germline values: CDR1 LGHDT, CDR2 YNNKEL (reference sequence). This CDR3 comprises 12 residues. Trimming took 2 bases from V and 3 from J, leaving 2 bases between them. CDR3 nucleotides: TGTGCCAGCAGCCAAATCTACAATGAGCAGTTCTTC. Residues: CASSQIYNEQFF.

This clonotype was picked up many times. V usage is TRBV5-1 and J usage is TRBJ1-4; no definite D call. This CDR3 is 14 amino acids long. Trimming left V 7 bases short and J 0 bases short, with 10 bases between. The V gene's germline CDR1 is SGHRS and CDR2 YFSETQ. The CDR3 spells CASSDPSTNEKLFF. The CDR3 region has the DNA TGCGCCAGCTCAGACCCATCAACTAATGAAAAACTGTTTTTT.

There are a few counts of this clonotype. The chain employs TRBV7-2 and TRBJ2-2; no reliable D call. Per germline, CDR1 SGHTA and CDR2 FQGNSA. The CDR3 extends over 14 amino acids. The ends were cut back, 8 bases at V and 6 bases at J, with 16 bases in the middle. The CDR3 loop reads CASFPPVQSGELFF. In nucleotides, the CDR3 is TGTGCCAGCTTCCCCCCAGTCCAATCCGGGGAGCTGTTTTTT. The full variable domain, with the rest looked up from reference TRBV7-2 and TRBJ2-2, is GAGVSQSPSNKVTEKGKDVELRCDPISGHTALYWYRQSLGQGLEFLIYFQGNSAPDKSGLPSDRFSAERTGGSVSTLTIQRTQQEDSAVYLCASFPPVQSGELFFGEGSRLTVL.

This clonotype has at least ten counts. The rearrangement links TRBV28 to TRBJ2-4, with 7 bases lining up with TRBD1. With 7 bases clipped from V and 4 bases from J, the junction kept 10 bases outside the gene matches. The CDR3 sequence is 15 residues long. The germline CDR1 and CDR2 sequences are MDHEN and SYDVKM. CDR3 DNA: TGTGCCAGCAATGGACAGGATCTATCGAAAAACATTCAGTACTTC. This encodes CASNGQDLSKNIQYF. Supplemented by reference TRBV28 and TRBJ2-4, the full variable domain reads DVKVTQSSRYLVKRTGEKVFLECVQDMDHENMFWYRQDPGLGLRLIYFSYDVKMKEKGDIPEGYSVSREKKERFSLILESASTNQTSMYLCASNGQDLSKNIQYFGAGTRLSVL.

This clonotype turned up a few times. A read error may account for a junction end that differs from germline. The CDR3 DNA is TGTACCATCAGTGGACCGGGACAGGGGGTTGATGAGCAGTTCTTC. This encodes CTISGPGQGVDEQFF. The chain is built from TRBV10-3 and TRBJ2-1; 11 bases map to TRBD1. Germline V gene sequence: CDR1 ENHRY, CDR2 SYGVKD. CDR3 length equals 15 residues.

This chain uses TRBV9 with TRBJ2-1; tentatively, D is TRBD2 (5 bases). From germline, CDR1 is SGDLS and CDR2 YYNGEE. V shed 4 bases and J shed 10 bases, with 18 bases lying between them. CDR3 length: 14 residues. The CDR3 sequence is CASSPQRLTREQFF. In DNA, the CDR3 is TGTGCCAGCAGCCCCCAGCGGCTAACAAGAGAGCAGTTCTTC.

The gene calls are TRBV12-3 or TRBV12-4 and TRBJ2-5, with 7 bases identical to TRBD2. V gave up 4 bases and J gave up 5 bases; unmatched junction bases: 13. The CDR3 totals 16 residues. The CDR3 protein is CASSSPVSGTGETQYF. The CDR3 region has the DNA TGTGCCAGCAGTTCTCCTGTCAGCGGGACGGGGGAGACCCAGTACTTC.

This clonotype was seen a handful of times. The gene calls are TRBV6-1 and TRBJ2-3, with TRBD2 identical over 12 bases. The CDR3 loop spans 16 amino acids. The ends lost 5 bases at V and 2 bases at J; junction bases unmatched: 5. In germline, CDR1 is MNHNS, CDR2 SASEGT. The DNA for the CDR3 is TGTGCCAGCAGTAAGCGGACTAGCGGGAACACAGATACGCAGTATTTT. Protein product: CASSKRTSGNTDTQYF.

J is TRBJ2-1 and V is TRBV2; 9 nucleotides align to TRBD2. Germline CDR1 SNHLY, CDR2 FYNNEI. V shed 3 bases and J 3 bases; nucleotides not matched to a gene: 3. This CDR3 region has 15 residues. The CDR3 region has the DNA TGTGCCAGCAGTGAGCGGGAGGGACACTACAATGAGCAGTTCTTC. Translation gives CASSEREGHYNEQFF.

Many counts were recorded for this clonotype. The chain joins TRBV25-1 to TRBJ2-6; possibly TRBD1 for D (5 bases). Between the trimmed V and J ends, which lost 5 bases and 1 base, there was a span of 6 bases. This CDR3 spans 14 amino acids. CDR1 is MGHDK, CDR2 SYGVNS, per germline. The CDR3 nucleotides read TGTGCCAGCAGTAGGGGATCTGGGGCCAACGTCCTGACTTTC. Translating it yields CASSRGSGANVLTF.

Ten or more counts support this clonotype. The rearrangement links TRBV20-1 to TRBJ1-3; D perhaps matches TRBD1 (6 bases). Per the germline V gene, CDR1 is DFQATT and CDR2 is SNEGSKA (reference sequence). This CDR3 has 16 residues. V lost 3 bases and J lost 4, with 19 bases in between. CDR3 nucleotides: TGCAGTGCTAGTAACAGGGTTGCGGCGGGGGGAAACACCATATATTTT. This gives the protein CSASNRVAAGGNTIYF.

This clonotype has a count of ten or more. The chain combines TRBV20-1 with TRBJ1-6; maybe TRBD1 (5 bases). V gave up 3 bases and J gave up 7 bases, with 10 bases separating them. The CDR3 loop spans 13 amino acids. Per the germline V gene, CDR1 is DFQATT and CDR2 is SNEGSKA (reference sequence). The CDR3 spells CSASGGGNSPLHF. CDR3 nucleotides: TGCAGTGCTAGTGGGGGTGGAAATTCACCCCTCCACTTT.

Here the CDR3 reads CASSLEETLYEQYF. DNA for the CDR3: TGTGCCAGCAGCTTAGAGGAGACCCTCTACGAGCAGTACTTC. The chain links TRBV7-8 to TRBJ2-7; D is ambiguous. Germline-derived CDR1 and CDR2 are SGHVS and FQNEAQ. This CDR3 region has 14 residues. V lost 1 base to trimming and J lost 3 bases, with 10 bases between them.

This clonotype was seen ten or more times. The chain joins TRBV29-1 to TRBJ2-5; D possibly corresponds to TRBD2 (6 bases). The CDR3 extends over 13 amino acids. With 4 bases removed from V and 5 bases from J, the gap between germline ends came to 14 bases. Germline CDR1 reads SQVTM; CDR2 reads ANQGSEA. CDR3 bases: TGCAGCGTTGTGGAGGGAGGTTTTGAGACCCAGTACTTC. This codes for CSVVEGGFETQYF.

This clonotype occurred many times. The rearrangement links TRBV5-1 to TRBJ2-5; 9 bases are shared with TRBD1. V lost 0 bases, J lost 2 bases, and 8 bases stayed unmatched. Per the germline V gene, CDR1 is SGHRS and CDR2 is YFSETQ. This CDR3 region has 17 residues. The CDR3: CASSLASGTGIQETQYF. CDR3 DNA sequence: TGCGCCAGCAGCTTGGCCTCCGGGACAGGGATTCAAGAGACCCAGTACTTC.

The rearrangement uses TRBV11-3 and TRBJ2-5; 7 positions match TRBD2. Germline V gene lookup returns CDR1 SGHNT and CDR2 YENEEA. The CDR3 totals 18 residues. V shed 1 base, J shed 3 bases, and the junction held 14 bases outside the gene matches. The CDR3 region has the DNA TGTGCCAGCAGCTTAGTTGGTTCGGTGGGGGGGGTCGAAGAGACCCAGTACTTC. Protein product: CASSLVGSVGGVEETQYF.

In its sample, this clonotype was seen many times. The CDR3 DNA reads TGTGCCAGCAGCTTCCCCCCGGGCAGGGGTGAAGAGACCCAGTACTTC. Protein sequence: CASSFPPGRGEETQYF. This chain links TRBV11-2 with TRBJ2-5; D might be TRBD1 (6 bases). Trimming pared 3 bases from V and 3 bases from J, leaving 17 bases between. The germline V gene has CDR1 SGHAT and CDR2 FQNNGV. This CDR3 region has 16 residues.

The sample holds many counts of this clonotype. This chain links TRBV24-1 with TRBJ2-1, with a weak D call TRBD2 (5 bases). Between the trimmed V and J ends, which lost 2 bases and 0 bases, there was a span of 16 bases. CDR3 length: 18 residues. CDR1 is KGHDR and CDR2 is SFDVKD in the germline V gene. The CDR3 loop is CATSDSGVGHGSYNEQFF. CDR3 bases: TGTGCCACCAGTGATTCCGGGGTCGGCCATGGCTCCTACAATGAGCAGTTCTTC.

The CDR3 DNA sequence: TGCAGTGCTAGAGGGGGTAGCGCCTACGAGCAGTACTTC. Translating it yields CSARGGSAYEQYF. The J gene is TRBJ2-7, the V gene TRBV20-1; D is possibly TRBD2 (5 bases). CDR3 length: 13 amino acids. Germline loops: CDR1 DFQATT, CDR2 SNEGSKA (reference sequence). V was pared by 1 base and J by 2 bases, with 9 bases between.